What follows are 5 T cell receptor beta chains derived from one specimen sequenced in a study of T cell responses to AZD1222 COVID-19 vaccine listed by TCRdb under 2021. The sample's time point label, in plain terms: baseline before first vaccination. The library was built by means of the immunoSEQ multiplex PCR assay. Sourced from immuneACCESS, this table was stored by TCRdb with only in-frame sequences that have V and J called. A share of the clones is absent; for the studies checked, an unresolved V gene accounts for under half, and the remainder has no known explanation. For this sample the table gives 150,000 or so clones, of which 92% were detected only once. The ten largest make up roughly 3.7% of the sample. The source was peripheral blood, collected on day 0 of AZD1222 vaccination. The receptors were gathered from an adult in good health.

As DNA, the CDR3 is TGCGCCAGCAGTCAAACCTCCCAGACAGCCTCCTACGAGCAGTACTTC. Encoded protein: CASSQTSQTASYEQYF. This rearrangement joins TRBV23-1 to TRBJ2-7, with D tentatively TRBD1 (5 bases). TRBV23-1 is an ORF for which the function is uncertain. Between the trimmed V and J ends, which lost 2 bases and 0 bases, there was a span of 14 bases. The CDR3 contains 16 residues.

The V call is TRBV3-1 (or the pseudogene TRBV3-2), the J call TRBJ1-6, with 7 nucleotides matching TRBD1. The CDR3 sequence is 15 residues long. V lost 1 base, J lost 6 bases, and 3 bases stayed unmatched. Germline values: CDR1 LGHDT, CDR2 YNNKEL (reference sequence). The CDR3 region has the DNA TGTGCCAGCAGCCAAGTGGCAGGGGGTAATTCACCCCTCCACTTT. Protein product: CASSQVAGGNSPLHF.

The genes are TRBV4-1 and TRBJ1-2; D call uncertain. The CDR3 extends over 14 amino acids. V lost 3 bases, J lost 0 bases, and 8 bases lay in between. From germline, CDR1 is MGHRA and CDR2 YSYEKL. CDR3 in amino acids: CASSQTWANYGYTF. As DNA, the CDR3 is TGCGCCAGCAGCCAGACGTGGGCTAACTATGGCTACACCTTC.

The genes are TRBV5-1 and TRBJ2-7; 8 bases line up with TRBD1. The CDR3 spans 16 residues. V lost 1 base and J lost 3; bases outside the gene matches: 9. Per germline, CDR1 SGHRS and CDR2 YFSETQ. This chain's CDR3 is CASSLTGQGKGYEQYF. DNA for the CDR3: TGCGCCAGCAGCTTGACCGGACAGGGCAAGGGCTACGAGCAGTACTTC.

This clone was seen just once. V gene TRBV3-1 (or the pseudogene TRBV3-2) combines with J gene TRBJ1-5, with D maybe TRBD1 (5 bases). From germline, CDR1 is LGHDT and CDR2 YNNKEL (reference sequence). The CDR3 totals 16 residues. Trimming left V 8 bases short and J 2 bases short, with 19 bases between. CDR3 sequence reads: CASGGGPYGGNQPQHF. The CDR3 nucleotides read TGTGCCAGCGGGGGGGGACCCTACGGCGGCAATCAGCCCCAGCATTTT.